These 8 T cell receptor beta chains came from one sample sequenced in a study of vaccination effects on CD4 cells after COVID-19. Ahead of sequencing, the ViraFEST assay grew antigen-specific CD4+ T cells using viral peptide pools. Once cultured for approximately ten days, the cells underwent separation to obtain CD4+ T cells. Having tested negative for nucleocapsid antibodies, the vaccine recipients showed no prior SARS-CoV-2 infection. Their recognized antigens are unknown. Sequencing was performed with immunoSEQ multiplex PCR; in TCRdb, only in-frame clones are kept and a portion is missing. The sample has about 73,000 clones; roughly 74% are singletons. The source material was CD4+ T cells from PBMCs cultured with HCoV-NL63 spike peptides, sampled before COVID-19 vaccination. The receptors derive from a human donor who received a COVID-19 vaccine.

The rearrangement uses TRBV7-2 and TRBJ2-5; TRBD2 aligns across 8 bases. Germline lookup yields CDR1 SGHTA and CDR2 FQGNSA. V was clipped by 5 bases and J by 5 bases; unmatched bases: 10. The CDR3 is 15 amino acids. The CDR3 spells CASSPGGGTGETQYF. As DNA, the CDR3 is TGTGCCAGCAGCCCGGGGGGGGGCACAGGGGAGACCCAGTACTTC.

The rearrangement uses TRBV7-9 and TRBJ2-5; maybe TRBD1 (6 bases). The CDR3 spans 14 residues. CDR1 and CDR2 from the germline V gene are SEHNR and FQNEAQ (reference sequence). Trimming took off 1 base at V and 2 bases at J, with 8 bases between the two ends. The CDR3 nucleotides read TGTGCCAGCAGCTTAGGGACAGCACAAGAGACCCAGTACTTC. The encoded protein is CASSLGTAQETQYF.

The chain joins TRBV18 to TRBJ1-4; 7 nucleotides line up with TRBD1. This CDR3 comprises 15 residues. Germline assignment: CDR1 KGHSH and CDR2 LQKENI. Trimming cost V 2 bases and J 4 bases; bases outside gene matches: 4. The CDR3 DNA reads TGTGCCAGCTCACCAGGGACAGTACTTAATGAAAAACTGTTTTTT. The encoded protein is CASSPGTVLNEKLFF.

The chain carries TRBV28 and TRBJ1-1; D call uncertain. This CDR3 has 15 residues. Germline values: CDR1 MDHEN, CDR2 SYDVKM. Trimming removed 4 bases at V and 8 bases at J, with 20 bases between. CDR3 DNA sequence: TGTGCCAGCAGTTCCCCCGGGATTCCGGGCCACGAAGCTTTCTTT. Protein: CASSSPGIPGHEAFF.

The chain has TRBV20-1 and TRBJ1-2, with 8 bases identical to TRBD1. With V trimmed by 6 bases and J by 6 bases, 3 bases remained unmatched. The CDR3 spans 11 residues. Germline CDR1 DFQATT, CDR2 SNEGSKA (reference sequence). The CDR3 bases are TGCAGTGCCCGGACAGGGCATGGCTACACCTTC. Residues: CSARTGHGYTF.

This clone was seen more than once but under ten times. V usage is TRBV7-2 and J usage is TRBJ2-1; no clear D gene. CDR1 is SGHTA, CDR2 FQGNSA, per germline. The CDR3 contains 12 residues. V was cut by 3 bases and J by 6 bases, with 6 bases left in between. CDR3 amino acids: CASSLWGNEQFF. CDR3 nucleotide sequence: TGTGCCAGCAGCTTGTGGGGCAATGAGCAGTTCTTC.

This rearrangement joins TRBV2 to TRBJ2-3; D is tentatively TRBD1 or TRBD2 (5 bases each). The CDR3 is 15 amino acids. Deletions cut 6 bases from V and 2 bases from J, with 15 bases between. Germline CDR1 reads SNHLY; CDR2 reads FYNNEI. DNA for the CDR3: TGTGCCAGCAGGGGGCTGGGGGTTAACACAGATACGCAGTATTTT. Its protein is CASRGLGVNTDTQYF. Using reference TRBV2 and TRBJ2-3 for the parts outside the CDR3, the full variable domain is EPEVTQTPSHQVTQMGQEVILRCVPISNHLYFYWYRQILGQKVEFLVSFYNNEISEKSEIFDDQFSVERPDGSNFTLKIRSTKLEDSAMYFCASRGLGVNTDTQYFGPGTRLTVL.

V usage is TRBV9 and J usage is TRBJ2-5; 8 bases match TRBD2. With 6 bases clipped from V and 4 bases from J, the junction kept 8 bases outside the gene matches. Germline values: CDR1 SGDLS, CDR2 YYNGEE. CDR3 length: 14 amino acids. CDR3 amino acids: CASTRLAQGETQYF. The CDR3 coding sequence is TGTGCCAGCACCCGACTAGCGCAGGGAGAGACCCAGTACTTC.